Given below is one TCR beta chain in context. Its antigen is not known. Using immunoSEQ multiplex PCR, the repertoire was profiled, and TCRdb retains in-frame clones only, with some absent. The table includes about 4,900 clones, 60% to 75% detected once. This entry is derived from a study of PD-1 blockade in classical Hodgkin lymphoma. Study-level background: Intravenous nivolumab at 3 mg/kg was given to patients every 2 weeks.

Specified time point: cycle 4 day 1 (C4D1), after 6 weeks of nivolumab. With no exception, relapse followed autologous stem cell transplantation in all patients, and brentuximab vedotin exposure varied. CD8+ T cells were isolated from thawed PBMCs by magnetic negative selection. Findings and limits, study-wide: Patients who initiated nivolumab within 1 year of ASCT were excluded. With respect to the repertoire differences, their causes, possibly disease activity or prior therapy, remain undefined.

This TCR was sampled from a human donor with classical Hodgkin lymphoma. The sequencing here drew on CD8+ T cells from blood, taken before the fourth cycle of nivolumab.

The CDR3 sequence is CASSSGTGFGNTIYF. The DNA of the CDR3 is TGTGCCAGCAGCTCCGGGACAGGGTTTGGAAACACCATATATTTT. The gene calls are TRBV7-8 and TRBJ1-3, with 9 bases fitting TRBD1. Trimming at V came to 4 bases and at J to 3 bases, leaving 4 bases not matched to a gene. Germline V CDR1 and CDR2: SGHVS, FQNEAQ. This CDR3 comprises 15 residues.